This T cell receptor beta chain was documented in a study of cytomegalovirus exposure and HLA in healthy donors. CDR1 LNHDA and CDR2 SQIVND come from the germline V gene (reference sequence). This CDR3 is 17 amino acids long. Unmatched junction bases numbered 12, after V lost 5 bases and J lost 5 bases. 13 Jbeta primers and 60 Vbeta primers were used for the PCR. Sequencing was performed with immunoSEQ multiplex PCR; in TCRdb, only in-frame clones are kept and a portion is missing. The repertoire holds around 68,000 clones, approximately 77% seen once, with almost 7.5% in the top ten. Worth noting for this clone: Its target is not known.

Study conclusions and caveats: Accurate prediction of HLA-A and HLA-B alleles (for most subjects) was reportedly achieved from TCR beta sequences.

The receptor comes from a woman aged 30 to 39 in good health and CMV-seropositive. The chain couples TRBV19 to TRBJ2-7, with 13 positions matching TRBD2. The source material was PBMCs. The chain's CDR3 is CASSVRPWTSGSDEQYF. CDR3 nucleotide sequence: TGTGCCAGTAGTGTGCGTCCGTGGACTAGCGGGAGCGACGAGCAGTACTTC.